One and the same sample provided the 7 T cell receptor beta chains below, sequenced in a study of T cell responses to AZD1222 COVID-19 vaccine. Libraries were prepared by immunoSEQ multiplex PCR; TCRdb keeps only in-frame clonotypes and omits some of them. In the table there are around 120,000 clones, about 92% of which are singletons. This specimen was peripheral blood, taken on day 0 of AZD1222 vaccination. The receptors here all came from an adult in good health.

The V call is TRBV18, the J call TRBJ2-7; no definite D call. Trimming shortened V by 2 bases and J by 7 bases, and 12 bases separated the two germline ends. The CDR3 loop spans 13 amino acids. The germline V gene encodes CDR1 KGHSH and CDR2 LQKENI. The CDR3 here is CASSPERSGEQYF. For the CDR3, the DNA is TGTGCCAGCTCACCAGAGCGTTCTGGAGAGCAGTACTTC.

This clone has just one count. CDR3 amino acids: CASSPRLAGITDTQYF. CDR3 nucleotides: TGTGCCAGCAGCCCACGACTAGCGGGGATCACAGATACGCAGTATTTT. V gene TRBV11-2 combines with J gene TRBJ2-3; 11 bases match TRBD2. This CDR3 is 16 amino acids long. Germline V lookup: CDR1 SGHAT, CDR2 FQNNGV. V shed 5 bases and J 2 bases; nucleotides not matched to a gene: 6.

The rearrangement links TRBV28 to TRBJ2-3; tentative D call: TRBD2 (6 bases). V was trimmed by 6 bases and J by 5 bases, leaving 18 bases between them. In germline, CDR1 is MDHEN, CDR2 SYDVKM. The CDR3 runs 15 residues. This CDR3 reads CASSRGGPSKDTQYF. In DNA form, the CDR3 reads TGTGCCAGCAGCCGAGGAGGGCCATCCAAAGATACGCAGTATTTT. Combining the CDR3 with reference TRBV28 and TRBJ2-3 gives the whole variable domain DVKVTQSSRYLVKRTGEKVFLECVQDMDHENMFWYRQDPGLGLRLIYFSYDVKMKEKGDIPEGYSVSREKKERFSLILESASTNQTSMYLCASSRGGPSKDTQYFGPGTRLTVL.

In its sample, this clone was seen a few times. The chain combines TRBV2 with TRBJ1-2, with D possibly matching TRBD1 (6 bases). CDR1 and CDR2 from the germline V gene are SNHLY and FYNNEI. Between the trimmed V and J ends, which lost 7 bases and 3 bases, there was a span of 21 bases. The CDR3 extends over 16 amino acids. The CDR3 DNA reads TGTGCCAGCACCCTTACAGGGACAAATAGTTACTATGGCTACACCTTC. This sequence encodes CASTLTGTNSYYGYTF.

The rearrangement links TRBV5-1 to TRBJ2-1; the match to TRBD2 covers 16 bases. Germline V gene data show CDR1 as SGHRS and CDR2 as YFSETQ. The CDR3 contains 18 residues. The J segment lost 9 bases and the V segment lost 0 bases, leaving 9 bases of the junction unmatched. This CDR3 reads CASSLALGTSGRVGEQFF. Written as DNA, the CDR3 is TGCGCCAGCAGCTTGGCCCTCGGGACTAGCGGGAGGGTGGGTGAGCAGTTCTTC.

This clone was observed a single time. This chain connects TRBV11-2 to TRBJ2-6; TRBD1 is a possible D gene (5 bases). The V end lost 1 base, the J end lost 2 bases, and 9 bases lay between the germline ends. CDR1 is SGHAT and CDR2 is FQNNGV in the germline V gene. The CDR3 runs to 16 residues. CDR3 sequence: CASSLVWGAGANVLTF. In nucleotides, the CDR3 is TGTGCCAGCAGCTTAGTATGGGGCGCTGGGGCCAACGTCCTGACTTTC.

The V call is TRBV5-6, the J call TRBJ2-5, with D perhaps being TRBD1 or TRBD2 (5 bases each). CDR3 length: 13 amino acids. Trimming stripped 3 bases from V and 5 bases from J, with 11 bases between. CDR1 SGHDT and CDR2 YYEEEE come from the germline V gene. The CDR3 DNA follows: TGTGCCAGCAGCTGGGGGACCCCCGAGACCCAGTACTTC. Protein sequence: CASSWGTPETQYF.